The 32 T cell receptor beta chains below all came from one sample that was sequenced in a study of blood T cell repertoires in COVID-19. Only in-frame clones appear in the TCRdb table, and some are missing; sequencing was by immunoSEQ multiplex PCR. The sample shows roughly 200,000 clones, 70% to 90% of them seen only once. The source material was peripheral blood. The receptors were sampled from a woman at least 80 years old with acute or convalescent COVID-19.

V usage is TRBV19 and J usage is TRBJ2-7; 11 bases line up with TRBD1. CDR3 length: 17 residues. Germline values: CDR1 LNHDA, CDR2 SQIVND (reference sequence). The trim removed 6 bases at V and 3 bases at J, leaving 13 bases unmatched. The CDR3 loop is CASSPRTGGGLRYEQYF. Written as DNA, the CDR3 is TGTGCCAGTAGCCCCCGGACAGGGGGCGGACTCCGCTACGAGCAGTACTTC.

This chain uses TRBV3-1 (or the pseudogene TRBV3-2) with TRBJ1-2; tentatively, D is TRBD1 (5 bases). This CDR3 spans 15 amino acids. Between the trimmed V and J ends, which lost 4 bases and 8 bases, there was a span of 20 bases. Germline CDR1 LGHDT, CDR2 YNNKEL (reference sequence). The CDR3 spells CASSPLSDSPSGYTF. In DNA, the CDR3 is TGTGCCAGCAGCCCGCTTTCCGACAGCCCCTCCGGCTACACCTTC.

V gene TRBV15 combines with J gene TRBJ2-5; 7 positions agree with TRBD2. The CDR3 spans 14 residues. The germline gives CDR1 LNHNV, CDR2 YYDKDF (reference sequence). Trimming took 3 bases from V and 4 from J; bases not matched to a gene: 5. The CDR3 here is CATSRGGRLETQYF. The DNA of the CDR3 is TGTGCCACCAGCAGGGGAGGGCGGCTAGAGACCCAGTACTTC. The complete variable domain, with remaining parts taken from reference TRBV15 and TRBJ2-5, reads DAMVIQNPRYQVTQFGKPVTLSCSQTLNHNVMYWYQQKSSQAPKLLFHYYDKDFNNEADTPDNFQSRRPNTSFCFLDIRSPGLGDTAMYLCATSRGGRLETQYFGPGTRLLVL.

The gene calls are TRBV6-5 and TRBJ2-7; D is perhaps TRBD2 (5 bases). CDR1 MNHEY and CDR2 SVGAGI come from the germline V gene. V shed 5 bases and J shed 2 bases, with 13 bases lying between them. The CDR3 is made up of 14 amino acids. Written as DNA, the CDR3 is TGTGCCAGCAGTCAGGTAGGGAGCACCTACGAGCAGTACTTC. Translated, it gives CASSQVGSTYEQYF.

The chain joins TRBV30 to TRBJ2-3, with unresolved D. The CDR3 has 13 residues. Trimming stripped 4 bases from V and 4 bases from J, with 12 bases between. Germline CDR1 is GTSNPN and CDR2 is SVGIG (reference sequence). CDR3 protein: CAWNRVLADTQYF. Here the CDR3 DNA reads TGTGCCTGGAATCGGGTTCTGGCAGATACGCAGTATTTT.

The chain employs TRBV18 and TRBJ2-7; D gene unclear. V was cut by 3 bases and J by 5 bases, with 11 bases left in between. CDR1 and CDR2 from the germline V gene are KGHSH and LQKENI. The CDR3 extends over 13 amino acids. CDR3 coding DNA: TGTGCCAGCTCACCCCCGTCGAGCGACGAGCAGTACTTC. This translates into CASSPPSSDEQYF.

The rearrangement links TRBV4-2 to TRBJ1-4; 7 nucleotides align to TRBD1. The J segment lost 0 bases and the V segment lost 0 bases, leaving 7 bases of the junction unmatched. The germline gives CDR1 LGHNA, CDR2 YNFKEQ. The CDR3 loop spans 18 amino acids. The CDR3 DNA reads TGTGCCAGCAGCCAAGATGGTCGGCAGGGGGCAACTAATGAAAAACTGTTTTTT. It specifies CASSQDGRQGATNEKLFF.

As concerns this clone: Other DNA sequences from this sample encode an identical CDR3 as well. DNA for the CDR3: TGTGCCAGCAGCCCACCGGGACTAGTCTCCAATGAGCAGTTCTTC. The encoded protein is CASSPPGLVSNEQFF. The rearrangement links TRBV7-9 to TRBJ2-1; TRBD2 agrees at 8 bases. CDR1 SEHNR and CDR2 FQNEAQ come from the germline V gene (reference sequence). There are 15 residues in the CDR3. V lost 5 bases, J lost 6 bases, and 9 bases stayed unmatched.

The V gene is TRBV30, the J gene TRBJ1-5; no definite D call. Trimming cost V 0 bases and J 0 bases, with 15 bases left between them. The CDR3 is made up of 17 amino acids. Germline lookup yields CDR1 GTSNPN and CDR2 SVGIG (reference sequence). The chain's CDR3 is CAWSVRRTGNSNQPQHF. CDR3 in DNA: TGTGCCTGGAGTGTACGGAGGACCGGGAATAGCAATCAGCCCCAGCATTTT.

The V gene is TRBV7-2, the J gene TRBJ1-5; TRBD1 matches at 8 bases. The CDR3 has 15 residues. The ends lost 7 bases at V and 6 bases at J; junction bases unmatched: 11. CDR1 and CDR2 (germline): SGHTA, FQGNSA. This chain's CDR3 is CASTQGQGRGQPQHF. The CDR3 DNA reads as TGTGCCAGCACTCAAGGACAGGGCAGAGGTCAGCCCCAGCATTTT.

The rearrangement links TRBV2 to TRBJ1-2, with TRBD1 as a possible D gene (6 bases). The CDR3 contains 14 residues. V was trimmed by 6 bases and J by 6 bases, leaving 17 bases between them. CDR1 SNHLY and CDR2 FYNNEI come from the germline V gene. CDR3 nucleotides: TGTGCCAGCAGGGCCAGGCAGGGGTTCAATGGCTACACCTTC. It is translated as CASRARQGFNGYTF.

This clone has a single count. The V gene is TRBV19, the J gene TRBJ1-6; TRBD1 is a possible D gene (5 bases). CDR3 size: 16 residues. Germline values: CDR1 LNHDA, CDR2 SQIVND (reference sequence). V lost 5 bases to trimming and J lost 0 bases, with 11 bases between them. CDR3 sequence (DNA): TGTGCCAGTAGTGACAGCCACCGCTCCTATAATTCACCCCTCCACTTT. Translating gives CASSDSHRSYNSPLHF.

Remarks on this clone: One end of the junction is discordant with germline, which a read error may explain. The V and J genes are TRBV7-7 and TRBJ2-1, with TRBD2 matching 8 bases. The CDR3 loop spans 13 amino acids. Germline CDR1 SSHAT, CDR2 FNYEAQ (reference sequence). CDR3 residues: CASSRAGVNEQFF. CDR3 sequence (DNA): TGTGCTAGCAGCCGAGCGGGAGTTAATGAGCAGTTCTTC.

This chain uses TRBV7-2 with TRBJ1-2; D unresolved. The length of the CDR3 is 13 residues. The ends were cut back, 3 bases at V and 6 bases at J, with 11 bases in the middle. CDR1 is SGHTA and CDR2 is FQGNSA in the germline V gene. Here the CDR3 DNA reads TGTGCCAGCAGCTTTGAACAGAGAAATGGCTACACCTTC. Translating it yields CASSFEQRNGYTF.

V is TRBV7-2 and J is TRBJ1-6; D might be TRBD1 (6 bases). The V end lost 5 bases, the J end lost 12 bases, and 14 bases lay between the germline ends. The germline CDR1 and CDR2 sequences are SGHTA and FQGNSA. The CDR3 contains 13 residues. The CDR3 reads CASSPDRGGPLHF. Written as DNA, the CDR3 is TGTGCCAGCAGCCCGGACAGAGGAGGACCCCTCCACTTT.

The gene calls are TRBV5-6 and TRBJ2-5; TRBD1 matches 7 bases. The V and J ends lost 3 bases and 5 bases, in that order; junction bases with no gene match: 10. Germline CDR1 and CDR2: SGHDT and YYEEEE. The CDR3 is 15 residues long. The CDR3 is CASSYPDRPQETQYF. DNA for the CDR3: TGTGCCAGCAGCTACCCGGACAGGCCCCAGGAGACCCAGTACTTC.

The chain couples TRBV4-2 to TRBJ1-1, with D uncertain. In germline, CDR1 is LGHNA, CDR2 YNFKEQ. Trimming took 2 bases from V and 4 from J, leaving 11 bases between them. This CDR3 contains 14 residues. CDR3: CASSQQALSTEAFF. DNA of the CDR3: TGTGCCAGCAGCCAACAGGCGTTGAGCACTGAAGCTTTCTTT.

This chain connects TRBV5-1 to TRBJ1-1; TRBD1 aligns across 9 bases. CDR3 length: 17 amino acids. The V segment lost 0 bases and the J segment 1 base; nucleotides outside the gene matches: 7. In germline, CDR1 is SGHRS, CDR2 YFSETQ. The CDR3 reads CASSLAPGTGWNTEAFF. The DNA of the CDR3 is TGCGCCAGCAGCTTGGCCCCCGGGACAGGGTGGAACACTGAAGCTTTCTTT.

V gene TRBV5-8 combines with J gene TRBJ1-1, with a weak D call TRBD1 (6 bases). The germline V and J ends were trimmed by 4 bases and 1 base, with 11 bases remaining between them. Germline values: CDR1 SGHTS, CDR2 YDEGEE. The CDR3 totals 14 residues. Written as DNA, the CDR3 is TGTGCCAGCAGCCTAACACAGGGGAACACTGAAGCTTTCTTT. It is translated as CASSLTQGNTEAFF.

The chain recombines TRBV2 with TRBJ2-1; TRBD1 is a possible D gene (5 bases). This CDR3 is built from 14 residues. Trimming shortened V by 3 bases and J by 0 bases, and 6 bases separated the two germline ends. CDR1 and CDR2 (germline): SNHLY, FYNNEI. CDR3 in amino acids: CASSDQGSYNEQFF. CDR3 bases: TGTGCCAGCAGTGACCAGGGCTCCTACAATGAGCAGTTCTTC.

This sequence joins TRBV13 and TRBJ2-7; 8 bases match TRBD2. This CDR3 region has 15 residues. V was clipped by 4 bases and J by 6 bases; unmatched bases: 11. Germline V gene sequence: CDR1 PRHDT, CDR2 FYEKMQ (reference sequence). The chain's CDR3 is CASSSERERVFEQYF. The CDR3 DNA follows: TGTGCCAGCAGCTCGGAGCGGGAGAGGGTCTTCGAGCAGTACTTC.

The CDR3 sequence is CASSPSRTRDSPLHF. DNA for the CDR3: TGTGCCAGCAGTCCTTCGAGGACAAGGGATTCACCCCTCCACTTT. The chain links TRBV2 to TRBJ1-6; a possible D gene is TRBD1 (5 bases). The germline V gene has CDR1 SNHLY and CDR2 FYNNEI. The CDR3 is 15 amino acids. Trimming cost V 5 bases and J 8 bases, with 16 bases left between them. The full variable domain, in which reference TRBV2 and TRBJ1-6 provide the parts outside the CDR3, is EPEVTQTPSHQVTQMGQEVILRCVPISNHLYFYWYRQILGQKVEFLVSFYNNEISEKSEIFDDQFSVERPDGSNFTLKIRSTKLEDSAMYFCASSPSRTRDSPLHFGNGTRLTVT.

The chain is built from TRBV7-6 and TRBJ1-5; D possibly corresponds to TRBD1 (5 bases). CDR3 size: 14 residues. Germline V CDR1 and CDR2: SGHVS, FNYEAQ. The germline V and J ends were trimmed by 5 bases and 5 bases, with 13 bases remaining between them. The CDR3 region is CASSPWGRDQPQHF. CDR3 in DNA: TGTGCCAGCAGCCCGTGGGGCCGAGATCAGCCCCAGCATTTT.

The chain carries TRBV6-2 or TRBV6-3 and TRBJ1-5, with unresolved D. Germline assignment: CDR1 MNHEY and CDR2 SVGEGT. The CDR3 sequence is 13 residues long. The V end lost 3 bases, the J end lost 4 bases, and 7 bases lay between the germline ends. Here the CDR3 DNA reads TGTGCCAGCAGTTATGCGGGAAATCAGCCCCAGCATTTT. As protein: CASSYAGNQPQHF.

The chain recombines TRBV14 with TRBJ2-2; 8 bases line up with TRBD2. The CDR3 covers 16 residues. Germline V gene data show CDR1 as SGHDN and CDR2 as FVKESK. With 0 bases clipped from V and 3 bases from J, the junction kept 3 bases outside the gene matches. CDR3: CASSQDREGDTGELFF. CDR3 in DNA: TGTGCCAGCAGCCAAGATCGGGAGGGGGACACCGGGGAGCTGTTTTTT.

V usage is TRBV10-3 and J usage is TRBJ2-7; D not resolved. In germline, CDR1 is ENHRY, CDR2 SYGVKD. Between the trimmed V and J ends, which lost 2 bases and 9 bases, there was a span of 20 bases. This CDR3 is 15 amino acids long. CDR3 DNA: TGTGCCATCAGTGAGCCCAGAGATAACCGGCCTAGGCAGTACTTC. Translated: CAISEPRDNRPRQYF.

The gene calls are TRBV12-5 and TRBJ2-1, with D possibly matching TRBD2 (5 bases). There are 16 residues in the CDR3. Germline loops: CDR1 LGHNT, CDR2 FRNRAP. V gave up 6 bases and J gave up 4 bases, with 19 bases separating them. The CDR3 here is CASGYNPAATYNEQFF. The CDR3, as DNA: TGTGCTAGTGGGTACAACCCAGCGGCGACATACAATGAGCAGTTCTTC. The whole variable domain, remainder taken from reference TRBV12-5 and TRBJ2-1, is DARVTQTPRHKVTEMGQEVTMRCQPILGHNTVFWYRQTMMQGLELLAYFRNRAPLDDSGMPKDRFSAEMPDATLATLKIQPSEPRDSAVYFCASGYNPAATYNEQFFGPGTRLTVL.

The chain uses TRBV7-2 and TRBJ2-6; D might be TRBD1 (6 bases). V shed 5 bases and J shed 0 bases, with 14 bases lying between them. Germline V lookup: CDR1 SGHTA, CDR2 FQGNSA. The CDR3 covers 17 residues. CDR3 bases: TGTGCCAGCAGCCCCCGGACAGATTACTCTGGGGCCAACGTCCTGACTTTC. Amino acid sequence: CASSPRTDYSGANVLTF.

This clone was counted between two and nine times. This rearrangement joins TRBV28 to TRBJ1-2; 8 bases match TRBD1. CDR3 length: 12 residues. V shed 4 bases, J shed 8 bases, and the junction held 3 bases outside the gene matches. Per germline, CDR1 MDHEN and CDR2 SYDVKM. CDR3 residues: CASSSTGEGYTF. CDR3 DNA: TGTGCCAGCAGTTCGACAGGGGAAGGCTACACCTTC.

The CDR3 DNA is TGCGCCAGCAGCCCGACCGGGACAGGGAACACCGGGGAGCTGTTTTTT. This encodes CASSPTGTGNTGELFF. This chain links TRBV5-1 with TRBJ2-2; 8 bases align to TRBD1. Germline V CDR1 and CDR2: SGHRS, YFSETQ. The J segment lost 1 base and the V segment lost 4 bases, leaving 6 bases of the junction unmatched. CDR3 length: 16 amino acids.

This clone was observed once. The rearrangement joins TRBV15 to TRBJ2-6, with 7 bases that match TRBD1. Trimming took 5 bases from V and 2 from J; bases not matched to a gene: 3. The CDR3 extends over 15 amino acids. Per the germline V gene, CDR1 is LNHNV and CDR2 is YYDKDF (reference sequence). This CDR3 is CATSHGTAGANVLTF. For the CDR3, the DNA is TGTGCCACCAGCCACGGGACAGCTGGGGCCAACGTCCTGACTTTC.

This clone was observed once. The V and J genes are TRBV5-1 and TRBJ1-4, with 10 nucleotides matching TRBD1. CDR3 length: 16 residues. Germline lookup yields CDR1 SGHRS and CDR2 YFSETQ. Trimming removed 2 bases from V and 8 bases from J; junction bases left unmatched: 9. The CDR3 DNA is TGCGCCAGCAGCTTAGGGACAGGGGACCTCAGCGAAAAACTGTTTTTT. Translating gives CASSLGTGDLSEKLFF.